This TCR beta chain was recovered during a study of blood T cell repertoires in COVID-19. Study information: The samples span acute and convalescent COVID-19 from the United States, Italy and Spain.

Profiled with immunoSEQ multiplex PCR; TCRdb holds only in-frame clones, not every one. The sample has 490,000 or so clones, approximately 90% seen once. Material for sequencing was PBMCs or T cells enriched from blood (not recorded which). This TCR was recovered from a woman aged 35 to 49 who had recovered from COVID-19.

This CDR3 reads CASSSSGQGALDTQYF. In nucleotides, the CDR3 is TGTGCCAGCAGCTCCTCTGGACAGGGGGCTTTAGATACGCAGTATTTT. V and J are TRBV9 and TRBJ2-3, with 11 bases identical to TRBD1. Germline V gene sequence: CDR1 SGDLS, CDR2 YYNGEE. The length of the CDR3 is 16 residues. The ends lost 4 bases at V and 5 bases at J; junction bases unmatched: 9.